Included here is one T cell receptor beta chain sequence, with context. The data derive from a study of CD8+CD57+ T cells in acquired aplastic anemia. TCR beta VDJ and CDR3 profiles were obtained from a genomic DNA template. TCRdb re-called the reads with MiXCR, one entry per CDR3 protein. The sample shows 200,000 or so distinct CDR3 sequences, less than 65% of them seen only once. V was clipped by 4 bases and J by 6 bases; unmatched bases: 7. There are 14 residues in the CDR3. Germline CDR1 SGHDT, CDR2 YYEEEE. Input material: sorted CD4+, CD8+, or CD8+CD57+ T cells (not recorded which) from PBMCs. The chain is built from TRBV5-6 and TRBJ2-3; 8 bases align to TRBD2. The TCR was taken from a human donor with severe aplastic anemia or a healthy control (not recorded which). The CDR3 DNA reads TGTGCCAGCAGCGTTAGCGGGGCCGTCGATACGCAGTATTTT. Amino acids: CASSVSGAVDTQYF.